This T cell receptor (beta chain) was found in a study of blood T cell repertoires in COVID-19. On the study more broadly: Researchers got acute and convalescent COVID-19 samples from the United States, Italy and Spain. The cDNA or gDNA used as material had been derived from T cells, B-cell-depleted T cells, or PBMCs.

Germline loops: CDR1 SGDLS, CDR2 YYNGEE. V shed 0 bases and J 5 bases; nucleotides not matched to a gene: 4. The CDR3 extends over 15 amino acids. Per the original methods: Reference gene primer amplification gave estimated nucleated cell counts. Produced via immunoSEQ multiplex PCR; TCRdb's table is partial and in-frame only. The V and J calls and the clone size are those of that table, but D and trimming were determined from the DNA. The table includes 150,000 to 200,000 clones, around 85% detected once. The source of this sequence is a woman aged 55-75 years with acute or convalescent COVID-19. The V gene is TRBV9, the J gene TRBJ2-1; the match to TRBD2 covers 8 bases. The specimen was peripheral blood. CDR3 in amino acids: CASSVGLAGDNEQFF. The CDR3, as DNA: TGTGCCAGCAGCGTAGGGCTAGCGGGTGACAATGAGCAGTTCTTC.